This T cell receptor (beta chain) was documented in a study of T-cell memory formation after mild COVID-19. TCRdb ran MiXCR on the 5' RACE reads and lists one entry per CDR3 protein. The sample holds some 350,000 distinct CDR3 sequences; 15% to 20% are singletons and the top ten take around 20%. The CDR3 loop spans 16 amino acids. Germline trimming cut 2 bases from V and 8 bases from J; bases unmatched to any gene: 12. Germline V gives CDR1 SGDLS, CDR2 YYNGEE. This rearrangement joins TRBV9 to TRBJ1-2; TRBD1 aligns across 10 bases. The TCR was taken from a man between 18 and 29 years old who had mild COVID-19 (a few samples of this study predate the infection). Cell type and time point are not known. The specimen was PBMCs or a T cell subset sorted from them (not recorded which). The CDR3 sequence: CASSVVSGTGVQGYTF. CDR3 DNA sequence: TGTGCCAGCAGCGTGGTATCAGGGACAGGGGTGCAGGGCTACACCTTC.